The TCR beta chain described here comes from a study of cytomegalovirus exposure and HLA in healthy donors. Across the whole study: In terms of ancestry, the Caucasian-associated cluster contained around 79% of the approximately 400 genotyped donors. Study findings and constraints: TRBV6-2, TRBV6-3 and other indistinguishable V segments were excluded.

Of note for this clone: As yet, its antigen is unknown.

Unrecorded immune exposures were likely, despite nominal health at sampling. The V segment lost 11 bases and the J segment 4 bases; nucleotides outside the gene matches: 9. Germline V gene data show CDR1 as ENHRY and CDR2 as SYGVKD. CDR3 length: 13 residues. 13 Jbeta primers and 60 Vbeta primers were used for the PCR. In the authors' methods: In a later analysis, of around 85 million unique beta chains, 9 million to 11 million appeared in at least two donors. Sequencing was performed with immunoSEQ multiplex PCR; in TCRdb, only in-frame clones are kept and a portion is missing. The V and J calls and clone size come from that table; D and trimming were worked out from the DNA. The repertoire holds 150,000 or so clones, 86% seen once, with under 2% in the top ten.

The chain carries TRBV10-3 and TRBJ2-3; 7 bases match TRBD2. This receptor was obtained from a woman between 18 and 30 years old in good health and CMV-seronegative. Specimen: PBMCs. CDR3: CAARRGLADTQYF. In nucleotides, the CDR3 is TGTGCCGCCCGGCGGGGGTTGGCAGATACGCAGTATTTT.